This note documents a single T cell receptor (beta chain) sequence. Its antigen is currently not known. The record has no base qualities; no much larger clone is one base away. This entry comes from a study of blood T cell repertoires in COVID-19 (dated by TCRdb to between 2020 and 2021). General notes on the study: Collaborator samples came from the United States, Italy and Spain and covered acute and convalescent phases of COVID-19. The material from the prospective study consisted of cDNA or gDNA derived from T cells, B-cell-depleted T cells, or PBMCs. Nearly every sample came with metadata listing a de-identified subject ID, COVID-19 status, age in years and sex. The dataset comprised deeply sampled blood TCRbeta repertoires from subjects exposed to, actively infected with, or recovered from COVID-19. Samples were obtained from the ongoing ImmuneRACE study (first 160 participants) and from roughly 1,300 subjects provided by 6 global collaborators. A freely available public database, intended as a resource for researchers studying the immune response to SARS-CoV-2, is where the repertoires were released. Where available, HLA class I and class II types were taken from metadata supplied by the sample provider and were not determined by assay-based typing.

Collaborating institutions collected whole blood in K2EDTA tubes following their own protocols. For TCRbeta analysis, collaborator samples were shipped as frozen whole blood, as isolated PBMCs, or as DNA extracted from either sample type. The paper as a whole reports these results and caveats: The amount of clinical and demographic metadata varied by source and participant and was provided uncurated.

The CDR1 and CDR2 encoded by the germline V gene are MDHEN and SYDVKM. The CDR3 runs 15 residues from the cysteine to the phenylalanine. The CDR3 DNA has 45 bases and is translated from base 1. V and J are trimmed by 3 bases and 9 bases, and the gene matches miss 10 bases of the junction. The immunoSEQ Assay, a bias-controlled multiplex PCR, was used to amplify TCRbeta CDR3 regions from genomic DNA. The authors' analysis ran thus. The number of nucleated cells in each sample was estimated from the amplification of reference gene primers within the assay. To quantify the absolute abundance of each unique TCRbeta CDR3 rearrangement, sequence reads were collapsed and filtered. For each sample, productive Simpson clonality was calculated as the square root of Simpson's diversity index across productive rearrangements. TCRdb holds this immuneACCESS table with in-frame rearrangements only. Some clones are missing; in checked studies, unresolved V genes explain under half, and the rest has no known cause. V, J and clone size reflect that table, while D and trimming were determined from the DNA. The sample table holds about 64,000 clones, of which around 76% were seen once. Approximately 5.6% of the sample is held by the ten biggest clonotypes.

This receptor chain uses TRBV28 and TRBJ2-3, with 9 central nucleotides matching TRBD2. The source is a human donor in a cohort sampled during active COVID-19. The sequencing sample was made of peripheral blood. The DNA sequence is as follows: TGTGCCAGCAGTTTGGCGGGGGGGCCGGTGGGGACGCAGTATTTT. Its translation is CASSLAGGPVGTQYF.